These 22 T cell receptor beta chains share one sample of origin, sequenced in a study of T cell responses to AZD1222 COVID-19 vaccine. Method: immunoSEQ multiplex PCR; TCRdb's copy keeps in-frame clones and lacks some. Of 200,000 or so clones in the sample, 85% to 95% were seen once. Sequenced material: peripheral blood, taken on day 0 of AZD1222 vaccination. The receptors were sampled from an adult in good health.

The chain employs TRBV9 and TRBJ1-1, with D perhaps TRBD1 (5 bases). From germline, CDR1 is SGDLS and CDR2 YYNGEE. The V and J ends lost 4 bases and 0 bases respectively, with 13 bases between them. The CDR3 has 15 residues. CDR3 amino acids: CASSFGTDMNTEAFF. DNA for the CDR3: TGTGCCAGCAGCTTCGGGACGGACATGAACACTGAAGCTTTCTTT.

The chain links TRBV11-2 to TRBJ2-1; maybe TRBD1 (6 bases). Germline V lookup: CDR1 SGHAT, CDR2 FQNNGV. There are 16 residues in the CDR3. The V end was cut by 3 bases, the J end by 0 bases, with 12 bases between. In DNA form, the CDR3 reads TGTGCCAGCAGCTTCTATACAGGGAGCTCCTACAATGAGCAGTTCTTC. Amino acid sequence: CASSFYTGSSYNEQFF.

The CDR3: CASSAGQGFSSGYTF. The CDR3 DNA reads TGTGCCAGCAGCGCGGGACAGGGGTTTTCAAGTGGCTACACCTTC. V and J are TRBV9 and TRBJ1-2; 10 bases are a match to TRBD1. This CDR3 contains 15 residues. Germline V CDR1 and CDR2: SGDLS, YYNGEE. The V and J ends lost 3 bases and 7 bases, in that order; junction bases with no gene match: 9.

This clone was found once. The chain carries TRBV2 and TRBJ1-1; 8 nucleotides agree with TRBD1. This CDR3 has 12 residues. Germline lookup yields CDR1 SNHLY and CDR2 FYNNEI. The V gene end was trimmed by 8 bases and the J gene end by 3 bases; junction bases not matched to a gene: 2. The CDR3 sequence is CASGGQDTEAFF. The CDR3 nucleotides read TGTGCCAGCGGGGGACAGGACACTGAAGCTTTCTTT.

The chain couples TRBV27 to TRBJ1-5, with D perhaps TRBD1 (5 bases). The germline V and J ends were trimmed by 6 bases and 4 bases, with 22 bases remaining between them. Germline CDR1 MNHEY, CDR2 SMNVEV (reference sequence). This CDR3 has 17 amino acids. The CDR3 is CASRYSSLGGGNQPQHF. The DNA for the CDR3 is TGTGCCAGCAGATATTCCTCGTTGGGGGGGGGAAATCAGCCCCAGCATTTT.

The rearrangement joins TRBV4-1 to TRBJ1-4; 8 nucleotides align to TRBD1. V dropped 4 bases and J dropped 7; count of bases not matched to a gene: 8. This CDR3 has 15 amino acids. Germline CDR1 MGHRA, CDR2 YSYEKL. The CDR3 reads CASSLEQGAGEKLFF. The CDR3 DNA reads TGCGCCAGCAGCCTCGAGCAGGGGGCGGGTGAAAAACTGTTTTTT.

The chain is built from TRBV3-1 (or the pseudogene TRBV3-2) and TRBJ1-4, with D perhaps matching TRBD1 (5 bases). Germline-derived CDR1 and CDR2 are LGHDT and YNNKEL (reference sequence). The CDR3 totals 15 residues. The V gene lost 1 base and the J gene lost 8 bases, with 14 bases spanning the gap. The CDR3 DNA is TGTGCCAGCAGCCAAGGGGGGGGACTAAGCGAAAAACTGTTTTTT. Protein: CASSQGGGLSEKLFF.

V gene TRBV2 combines with J gene TRBJ1-2; no clear D. Trimming cost V 2 bases and J 3 bases, with 7 bases left between them. Germline CDR1 reads SNHLY; CDR2 reads FYNNEI. The CDR3 is 13 amino acids. The CDR3 here is CASSERRDYGYTF. In DNA, the CDR3 is TGTGCCAGCAGTGAAAGACGGGACTATGGCTACACCTTC.

V gene TRBV27 combines with J gene TRBJ2-7; 9 positions match TRBD2. The trim removed 2 bases at V and 4 bases at J, leaving 3 bases unmatched. The germline gives CDR1 MNHEY, CDR2 SMNVEV (reference sequence). The CDR3 consists of 14 residues. CDR3 DNA sequence: TGTGCCAGCAGTTTAGCGGGAGGGGCTTACGAGCAGTACTTC. Translated: CASSLAGGAYEQYF.

The chain carries TRBV28 and TRBJ1-6; D not resolved. The V and J ends lost 2 bases and 9 bases respectively, with 11 bases between them. Germline V gene data show CDR1 as MDHEN and CDR2 as SYDVKM. The CDR3 has 14 residues. Written as DNA, the CDR3 is TGTGCCAGCAGTTTAGGACGCGGCTTTTCACCCCTCCACTTT. It specifies CASSLGRGFSPLHF.

Here the CDR3 DNA reads TGTGCCAGCAGCCAAGATAGGGACAGGACAAATGAAAAACTGTTTTTT. Protein sequence: CASSQDRDRTNEKLFF. The V call is TRBV3-1 (or the pseudogene TRBV3-2), the J call TRBJ1-4; 8 nucleotides line up with TRBD1. V gave up 0 bases and J gave up 5 bases; unmatched junction bases: 5. CDR3 length: 16 residues. Germline V lookup: CDR1 LGHDT, CDR2 YNNKEL (reference sequence).

This chain uses TRBV5-6 with TRBJ2-7; 8 nucleotides match TRBD1. Germline-derived CDR1 and CDR2 are SGHDT and YYEEEE. The CDR3 covers 13 residues. CDR3 DNA sequence: TGTGTCAGCAGCTGGACAGGGAGCTACGAGCAGTACGTC. Translated: CVSSWTGSYEQYV.

This clone was found once. The chain joins TRBV28 to TRBJ2-7; D gene unclear. The V and J ends lost 7 bases and 5 bases respectively, with 18 bases between them. Germline V gene lookup returns CDR1 MDHEN and CDR2 SYDVKM. The CDR3 runs to 14 residues. CDR3 DNA: TGTGCCAGCACCCCCCTAGGGAACCTTAACGAGCAGTACTTC. Its translation is CASTPLGNLNEQYF. The full variable domain, completed using reference TRBV28 and TRBJ2-7, is DVKVTQSSRYLVKRTGEKVFLECVQDMDHENMFWYRQDPGLGLRLIYFSYDVKMKEKGDIPEGYSVSREKKERFSLILESASTNQTSMYLCASTPLGNLNEQYFGPGTRLTVT.

The chain joins TRBV19 to TRBJ1-1; weak D call: TRBD1 (6 bases). CDR1 is LNHDA, CDR2 SQIVND, per germline (reference sequence). The CDR3 consists of 15 residues. Trimming removed 5 bases at V and 1 base at J, with 14 bases between. This CDR3 is CASSVGTGRNTEAFF. Written as DNA, the CDR3 is TGTGCCAGTAGTGTTGGAACAGGGAGGAACACTGAAGCTTTCTTT.

This clone occurred a few times. The chain links TRBV15 to TRBJ1-4; 9 bases fit TRBD1. Trimming removed 0 bases from V and 7 bases from J; junction bases left unmatched: 6. The length of the CDR3 is 16 residues. From germline, CDR1 is LNHNV and CDR2 YYDKDF (reference sequence). CDR3 DNA sequence: TGTGCCACCAGCAGAGATAAAGGACAGGGGTTTGAAAAACTGTTTTTT. This codes for CATSRDKGQGFEKLFF.

V and J are TRBV10-2 and TRBJ1-4; no reliable D call. This CDR3 is built from 12 residues. Germline values: CDR1 WSHSY, CDR2 SAAADI. The V end lost 8 bases, the J end lost 4 bases, and 8 bases lay between the germline ends. The CDR3 nucleotides are TGCGCCAGCCCACCTTATAATGAAAAACTGTTTTTT. It translates to CASPPYNEKLFF.

This chain links TRBV30 with TRBJ2-7; D gene ambiguous. The germline CDR1 and CDR2 sequences are GTSNPN and SVGIG (reference sequence). Deletions cut 0 bases from V and 6 bases from J, with 12 bases between. The CDR3 runs to 13 residues. As DNA, the CDR3 is TGTGCCTGGAGTGTAGACAATTCCCGCGAGCAGTACGTC. This sequence encodes CAWSVDNSREQYV.

The V call is TRBV12-3 or TRBV12-4, the J call TRBJ1-2; D unresolved. The CDR3 is 12 residues long. Trimming removed 1 base from V and 8 bases from J, with 8 bases in between. This chain's CDR3 is CASSLGATGYTF. The DNA for the CDR3 is TGTGCCAGCAGTTTAGGGGCCACGGGCTACACCTTC.

Remarks on this clone: In the same sample, other DNA sequences code for this CDR3. The chain links TRBV19 to TRBJ1-5, with TRBD1 matching 10 bases. V shed 6 bases, J shed 2 bases, and the junction held 4 bases outside the gene matches. Germline V gene data show CDR1 as LNHDA and CDR2 as SQIVND (reference sequence). The CDR3 totals 15 residues. The CDR3 is CASSTGTGGNQPQHF. CDR3 nucleotide sequence: TGTGCCAGTAGCACCGGGACAGGGGGCAATCAGCCCCAGCATTTT.

This chain uses TRBV3-1 (or the pseudogene TRBV3-2) with TRBJ1-2, with D tentatively TRBD1 (5 bases). The CDR3 spans 15 residues. The germline V gene encodes CDR1 LGHDT and CDR2 YNNKEL (reference sequence). V shed 3 bases and J shed 3 bases, with 14 bases lying between them. The CDR3 sequence is CASSHQPDRHYGYTF. The CDR3 DNA reads as TGTGCCAGCAGCCACCAACCCGACAGACACTATGGCTACACCTTC.

The chain combines TRBV27 with TRBJ2-7, with TRBD1 as a possible D gene (6 bases). The length of the CDR3 is 13 residues. V was trimmed by 3 bases and J by 5 bases, leaving 11 bases between them. Per the germline V gene, CDR1 is MNHEY and CDR2 is SMNVEV (reference sequence). CDR3 DNA: TGTGCCAGCAGTTTTTCACAGGGAAACGAGCAGTACTTC. Protein product: CASSFSQGNEQYF.

This chain links TRBV6-2 or TRBV6-3 with TRBJ1-1; D uncertain. The germline gives CDR1 MNHEY, CDR2 SVGEGT. The CDR3 runs 13 residues. V was clipped by 0 bases and J by 6 bases, with 8 bases between them. The CDR3 reads CASSYSRGAEAFF. CDR3 nucleotide sequence: TGTGCCAGCAGTTACTCGCGAGGCGCTGAAGCTTTCTTT.